Below, one T cell receptor beta chain is given with its context. The antigen is not known. All the people who gave samples were healthy bone marrow donors. CDR3 length: 13 residues. Germline values: CDR1 SGDLS, CDR2 YYNGEE. Both 60 Vbeta primers and 13 Jbeta primers went into the PCR. The table came from immunoSEQ multiplex PCR; TCRdb's copy has only in-frame clones and leaves some out. The data show hundreds of thousands of clones, roughly 70% seen once. This sample stems from a study of cytomegalovirus exposure and HLA in healthy donors. Study-level results: TCR association rates varied by HLA locus in a later analysis, with DRB1 highest and HLA-C lowest. Per published accounts, TCR beta sequences correctly predicted the HLA-A and HLA-B alleles of most subjects. Equally common other TCR beta chains were less clonally expanded than HLA-associated ones, a later analysis found.

Sequencing used PBMCs. The chain employs TRBV9 and TRBJ2-5; D is perhaps TRBD2 (5 bases). Matching the DNA end better, TRBJ2-7 makes the J call doubtful. The sequence was collected from a female donor in good health and CMV-seronegative. The CDR3 nucleotides are TGTGCCAGCAGCGTAGCGGGATTATACGAGCAGTACTTC. Residues: CASSVAGLYEQYF.